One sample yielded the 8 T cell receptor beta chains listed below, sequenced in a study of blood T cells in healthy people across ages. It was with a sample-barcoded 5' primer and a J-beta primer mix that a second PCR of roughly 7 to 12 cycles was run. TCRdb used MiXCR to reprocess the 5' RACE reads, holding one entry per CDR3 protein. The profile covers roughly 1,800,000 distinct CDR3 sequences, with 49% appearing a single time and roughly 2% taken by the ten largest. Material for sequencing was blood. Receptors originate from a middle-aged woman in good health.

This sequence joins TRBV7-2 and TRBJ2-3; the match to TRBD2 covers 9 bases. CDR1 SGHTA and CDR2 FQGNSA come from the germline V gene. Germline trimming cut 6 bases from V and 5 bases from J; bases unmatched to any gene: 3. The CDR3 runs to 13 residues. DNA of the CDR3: TGTGCCAGCAGGACTAGCGGAAGAGATACGCAGTATTTT. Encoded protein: CASRTSGRDTQYF.

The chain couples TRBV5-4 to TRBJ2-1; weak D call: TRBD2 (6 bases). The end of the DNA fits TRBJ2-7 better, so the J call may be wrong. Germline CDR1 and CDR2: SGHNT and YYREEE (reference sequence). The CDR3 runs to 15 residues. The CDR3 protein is CASSHIADSYNEQYF. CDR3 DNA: TGTGCCAGCAGCCATATAGCGGACTCCTACAATGAGCAGTACTTC.

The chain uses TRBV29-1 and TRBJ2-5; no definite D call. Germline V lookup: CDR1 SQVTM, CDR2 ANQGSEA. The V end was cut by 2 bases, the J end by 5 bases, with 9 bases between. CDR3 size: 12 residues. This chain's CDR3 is CSVEKSSETQYF. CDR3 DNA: TGCAGCGTTGAAAAGTCGTCCGAGACCCAGTACTTC.

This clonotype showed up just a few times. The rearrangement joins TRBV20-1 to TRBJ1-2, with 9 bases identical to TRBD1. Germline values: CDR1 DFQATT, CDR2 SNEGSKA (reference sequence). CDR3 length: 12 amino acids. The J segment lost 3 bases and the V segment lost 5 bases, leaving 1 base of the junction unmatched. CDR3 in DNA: TGCAGTGCTTGGGACAGGGACTATGGCTACACCTTC. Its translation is CSAWDRDYGYTF.

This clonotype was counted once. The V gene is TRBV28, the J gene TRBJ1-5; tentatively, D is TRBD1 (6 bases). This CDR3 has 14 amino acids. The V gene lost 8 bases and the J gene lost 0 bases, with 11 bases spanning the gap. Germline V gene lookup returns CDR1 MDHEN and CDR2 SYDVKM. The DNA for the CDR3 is TGTGCCAGCGCAGGGACATTTAGCAATCAGCCCCAGCATTTT. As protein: CASAGTFSNQPQHF.

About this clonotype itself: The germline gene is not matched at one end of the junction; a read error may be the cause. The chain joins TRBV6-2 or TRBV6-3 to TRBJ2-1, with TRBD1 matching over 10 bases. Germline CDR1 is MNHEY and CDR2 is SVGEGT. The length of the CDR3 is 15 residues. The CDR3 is CASRRDRGYYNERFF. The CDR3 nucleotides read TGTGCCAGCCGAAGGGACAGGGGATACTACAATGAGCGGTTCTTC.

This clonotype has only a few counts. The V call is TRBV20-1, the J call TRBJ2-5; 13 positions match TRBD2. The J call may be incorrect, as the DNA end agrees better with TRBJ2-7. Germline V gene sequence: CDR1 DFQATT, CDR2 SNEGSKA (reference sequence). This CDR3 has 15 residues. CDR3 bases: TGCAGTGCTAGAACCGGGACTAGCGGGGACGACGAGCAGTACTTC. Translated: CSARTGTSGDDEQYF.

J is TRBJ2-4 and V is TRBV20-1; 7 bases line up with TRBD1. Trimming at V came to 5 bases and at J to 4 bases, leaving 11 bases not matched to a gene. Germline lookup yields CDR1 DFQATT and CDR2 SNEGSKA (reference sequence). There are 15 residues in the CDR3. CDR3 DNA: TGCAGTGCTGAGGACAGGAGCTCATTTAAAAACATTCAGTACTTC. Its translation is CSAEDRSSFKNIQYF.